This TCR beta chain came from a study of tumor and adjacent non-tumor tissue in lung cancer. The wider study: Each sample yielded approximately 4 million productive TCRbeta reads on average.

This CDR3 has 15 amino acids. The germline V gene encodes CDR1 MNHEY and CDR2 SVGAGI. A modified ARM-PCR protocol with three rounds of nested PCR amplified TCRbeta. TCRdb recomputed calls from the multiplex PCR reads with MiXCR, one row per CDR3 protein. The sample includes about 70,000 distinct CDR3 sequences, around 73% of them seen just once. This sample's RNA came from whole unsorted tissue. The V gene is TRBV6-5, the J gene TRBJ2-2; TRBD1 might be the D (7 bases). The receptor was isolated from a man in his 60s with non-small cell lung cancer. Specimen: lung tumor tissue. The CDR3, as DNA: TGTGCAATCAGTTACTCAGGGGGGCTCCCCGGGGAGCTGTTTTTT. Translation gives CAISYSGGLPGELFF.